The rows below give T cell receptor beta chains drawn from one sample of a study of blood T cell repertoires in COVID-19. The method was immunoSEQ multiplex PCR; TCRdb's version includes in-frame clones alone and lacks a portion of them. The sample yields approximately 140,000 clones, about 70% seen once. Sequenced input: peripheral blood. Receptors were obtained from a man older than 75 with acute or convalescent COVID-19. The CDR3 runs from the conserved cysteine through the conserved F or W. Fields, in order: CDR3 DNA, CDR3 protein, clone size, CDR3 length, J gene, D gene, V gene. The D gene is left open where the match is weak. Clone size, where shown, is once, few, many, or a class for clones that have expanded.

TGTGCCAGCAGCTTAGCTGTGACAGAAAATGAAAAACTGTTTTTT | CASSLAVTENEKLFF | few | 15 | TRBJ1-4 | NA | TRBV7-9
TGTGCCAGCAGCCCGACAGGGATCGGCTACACCTTC | CASSPTGIGYTF | NA | 12 | TRBJ1-2 | TRBD1 | TRBV3-1/TRBV3-2
TGTGCCAGCAGCTTAGGAATGTCGTTTTCAGGGGAAAAACTGTTTTTT | CASSLGMSFSGEKLFF | NA | 16 | TRBJ1-4 | NA | TRBV11-2
TGTGCCAGCAGCTCCGCATTACAGGGGAACTATGGCTACACCTTC | CASSSALQGNYGYTF | once | 15 | TRBJ1-2 | TRBD1 | TRBV7-8
TGTGCCAGCAGCTTAGTGGCAGGTTCTAGCAATCAGCCCCAGCATTTT | CASSLVAGSSNQPQHF | NA | 16 | TRBJ1-5 | NA | TRBV7-2
TGTGCCATCAGTGAATCACAGGGTGGTTCACCCCTCCACTTT | CAISESQGGSPLHF | NA | 14 | TRBJ1-6 | NA | TRBV10-3
TGTGCCAGCTCACCCCGACAGGGCTCCTATGGCTACACCTTC | CASSPRQGSYGYTF | NA | 14 | TRBJ1-2 | TRBD1 | TRBV18
TGTGCCAGCAGCTCCGGGTCAAACATTCAGTACTTC | CASSSGSNIQYF | NA | 12 | TRBJ2-4 | NA | TRBV5-4
TGTGCCAGCAGTTACGACGGGACAGGGAGCTTTTACGAGCAGTACTTC | CASSYDGTGSFYEQYF | few | 16 | TRBJ2-7 | TRBD1 | TRBV6-5
TGTGCCAGCAGGACAGGGGCCACCGGGGAGCTGTTTTTT | CASRTGATGELFF | NA | 13 | TRBJ2-2 | TRBD1 | TRBV2
TGTGCCAGCAGCGCAGATCCGCAGGGCTTGCGCGAGCAGTACTTC | CASSADPQGLREQYF | NA | 15 | TRBJ2-7 | NA | TRBV9
TGTGCCAGCAGTTACTTCGGGACAGGTGGTTACGAGCAGTACTTC | CASSYFGTGGYEQYF | few | 15 | TRBJ2-7 | TRBD1 | TRBV6-6
TGCAGCGTGGCTATTCCGGGACAGATTGCAACTAATGAAAAACTGTTTTTT | CSVAIPGQIATNEKLFF | NA | 17 | TRBJ1-4 | TRBD1 | TRBV29-1
TGTGCCAGCAGTTCCCAGGGGAAGAATCAGCCCCAGCATTTT | CASSSQGKNQPQHF | NA | 14 | TRBJ1-5 | NA | TRBV6-2/TRBV6-3
TGTGCCAGCAGAGGCCAGGTTACAGATACGCAGTATTTT | CASRGQVTDTQYF | few | 13 | TRBJ2-3 | NA | TRBV2
TGCGCCAGCAGCAACAGGGGTGATGGCACAGATACGCAGTATTTT | CASSNRGDGTDTQYF | NA | 15 | TRBJ2-3 | TRBD1 | TRBV10-2
TGTGCCACCTCCGGTGTGACTGACGGAAACACCATATATTTT | CATSGVTDGNTIYF | NA | 14 | TRBJ1-3 | NA | TRBV19
TGTGCCAGCAGTCGCGGGGAGACTAATGAAAAACTGTTTTTT | CASSRGETNEKLFF | once | 14 | TRBJ1-4 | NA | TRBV3-1/TRBV3-2
TGCAGTGCTAGTTCAGCTTCCGGGGGCTACGAGCAGTACTTC | CSASSASGGYEQYF | NA | 14 | TRBJ2-7 | NA | TRBV20-1
TGTGCCAGTACGTCTCGGGGGGGCTCCATGAACACTGAAGCTTTCTTT | CASTSRGGSMNTEAFF | NA | 16 | TRBJ1-1 | NA | TRBV19
TGTGCCAGCAGCCAAGGTGGTCTAGTTCGCGATGAGCAGTTCTTC | CASSQGGLVRDEQFF | few | 15 | TRBJ2-1 | NA | TRBV3-1/TRBV3-2
TGTGCCAGCAGCCAAGAGAAGAGGCGGGCGGACACTGAAGCTTTCTTT | CASSQEKRRADTEAFF | NA | 16 | TRBJ1-1 | NA | TRBV4-2
TGTGCCAGCAGCCATGGAGGCGGGTGGCTCCAAGAGACCCAGTACTTC | CASSHGGGWLQETQYF | NA | 16 | TRBJ2-5 | NA | TRBV5-4
TGTGCCAGCAGCGTAACAGGGAGGGATTCACCCCTCCACTTT | CASSVTGRDSPLHF | NA | 14 | TRBJ1-6 | NA | TRBV6-4
TGTGCCAGCAGGACGTCCTATGCCCCGGGACAGGGCCATCAGCCCCAGCATTTT | CASRTSYAPGQGHQPQHF | NA | 18 | TRBJ1-5 | TRBD1 | TRBV28
TGTGCCAGCAGGCAAGGAGGGGCCCCCTACGAGCAGTACTTC | CASRQGGAPYEQYF | NA | 14 | TRBJ2-7 | NA | TRBV28
TGCACCAGCAGCCAAGGGCGACAGGGCCAGATACTTAACTATGGCTACACCTTC | CTSSQGRQGQILNYGYTF | NA | 18 | TRBJ1-2 | NA | TRBV1
TGCAGCGTTGATCGGGGGAATGGTGGCTACACCTTC | CSVDRGNGGYTF | NA | 12 | TRBJ1-2 | NA | TRBV29-1
TGTGCCAGTAGTATAATAAGACAGGGAGGCACTGAAGCTTTCTTT | CASSIIRQGGTEAFF | once | 15 | TRBJ1-1 | TRBD1 | TRBV19
TGTGCCAGCAGGGGAACAGGGACAGATACGCAGTATTTT | CASRGTGTDTQYF | NA | 13 | TRBJ2-3 | NA | TRBV6-5
TGTGCCACCAGCAGAGACCTGCTGACTAGCGGGGCCGACAATGAGCAGTTCTTC | CATSRDLLTSGADNEQFF | once | 18 | TRBJ2-1 | TRBD2 | TRBV15
TGTGCCAGCAGTGTTAATATTGGAGGGCCCTACGAGCAGTACTTC | CASSVNIGGPYEQYF | NA | 15 | TRBJ2-7 | NA | TRBV25-1
TGTGCCAGCAGCTTGAGCGGGGGGGACCTGGGTACGCAGTATTTT | CASSLSGGDLGTQYF | NA | 15 | TRBJ2-3 | TRBD2 | TRBV5-5
TGTGCCAGCGCTCCTGCGGGACGGTTCTCTGGAAACACCATATATTTT | CASAPAGRFSGNTIYF | NA | 16 | TRBJ1-3 | NA | TRBV7-8
TGTGCCAGCAGCCCCTGGGGCGTGGGACAGGGTAATGAAAAACTGTTTTTT | CASSPWGVGQGNEKLFF | NA | 17 | TRBJ1-4 | TRBD1 | TRBV11-2
TGCGCCAGCAGCCAAAAGGGACAGGGGAATTCACCCCTCCACTTT | CASSQKGQGNSPLHF | NA | 15 | TRBJ1-6 | TRBD1 | TRBV4-3
TGTGCCAGCAGCCAAGAGAATAGGGGGCTGAGCGGGGAGCTGTTTTTT | CASSQENRGLSGELFF | NA | 16 | TRBJ2-2 | TRBD1 | TRBV3-1/TRBV3-2
TGTGCCACCAGCAAACAGGGAGTAGGTACAGATACGCAGTATTTT | CATSKQGVGTDTQYF | NA | 15 | TRBJ2-3 | NA | TRBV15
TGTGCCACCAGTGATTCTATTTTGGAGACCCAGTACTTC | CATSDSILETQYF | NA | 13 | TRBJ2-5 | NA | TRBV24-1
TGTGCCAGCAGTGAATGGGAGACGCGGACGGGAGAGACCCAGTACTTC | CASSEWETRTGETQYF | once | 16 | TRBJ2-5 | NA | TRBV6-1
TGCGCCAGCAGCTTAGGAGGGAAGATTAACTATGGCTACACCTTC | CASSLGGKINYGYTF | NA | 15 | TRBJ1-2 | NA | TRBV5-1
TGCGCCAGCAGCGTCGACACGAACACTGAAGCTTTCTTT | CASSVDTNTEAFF | NA | 13 | TRBJ1-1 | NA | TRBV5-1
TGCGCCAGCAGCTCCGGGACAGAATCCTACAATGAGCAGTTCTTC | CASSSGTESYNEQFF | NA | 15 | TRBJ2-1 | TRBD1 | TRBV5-1
TGTGCCAGCAGGATCCGGGACAGGAGACATCGGAAGTCGAGCGGAAGCTCCTACAATGAGCAGTTCTTC | CASRIRDRRHRKSSGSSYNEQFF | NA | 23 | TRBJ2-1 | TRBD1 | TRBV27
TGTGCCAGCAGCCCTGGACTAGCGGGGACCCGGCCCCCGCGGGAGCAGTACTTC | CASSPGLAGTRPPREQYF | NA | 18 | TRBJ2-7 | TRBD2 | TRBV3-1/TRBV3-2
TGTGCCAGCAGCTTGTCGGGACAGGGCGGCTACGAGCAGTACTTC | CASSLSGQGGYEQYF | NA | 15 | TRBJ2-7 | TRBD1 | TRBV7-9
TGTGCCAGCAGCGTAGCTACGATGAACACTGAAGCTTTCTTT | CASSVATMNTEAFF | NA | 14 | TRBJ1-1 | NA | TRBV9
TGTGCCAGCAGCTTGAGGAGGGCAGGGGGCGTTCAGCCCCAGCATTTT | CASSLRRAGGVQPQHF | NA | 16 | TRBJ1-5 | TRBD1 | TRBV5-6
TGCGCCAGCAGTGAGCCAGGGATTAATTCACCCCTCCACTTT | CASSEPGINSPLHF | NA | 14 | TRBJ1-6 | NA | TRBV10-2
TGTGCCTGGAGTTTCTTCACCGGGGAGCTGTTTTTT | CAWSFFTGELFF | NA | 12 | TRBJ2-2 | NA | TRBV30
TGTGCCAGCAGTTACAGCCTAGCGGGGGGGTACAATGAGCAGTTCTTC | CASSYSLAGGYNEQFF | NA | 16 | TRBJ2-1 | TRBD2 | TRBV6-5
TGTGCCAGCTCGTCTGCAGGGGTGAACACTGAAGCTTTCTTT | CASSSAGVNTEAFF | NA | 14 | TRBJ1-1 | NA | TRBV18
TGTGCCAGCAGCTTTTCTAGCGGGGGGGTAGATACGCAGTATTTT | CASSFSSGGVDTQYF | NA | 15 | TRBJ2-3 | TRBD2 | TRBV5-6
TGCGCCAGCAGCCAAGATTTGACAGAAATCGCTACCTACGAGCAGTACTTC | CASSQDLTEIATYEQYF | NA | 17 | TRBJ2-7 | NA | TRBV3-1/TRBV3-2
TGTGCCAGCAGAACAGGGAGCAATCAGCCCCAGCATTTT | CASRTGSNQPQHF | NA | 13 | TRBJ1-5 | NA | TRBV12-3/TRBV12-4
TGTGCCAGCACAGGTGAATCCTACAATGAGCAGTTCTTC | CASTGESYNEQFF | NA | 13 | TRBJ2-1 | NA | TRBV28
TGTGCCAGCAGCTTAGCGCTGGGGACAGGGCGCTACGAGCAGTACTTC | CASSLALGTGRYEQYF | NA | 16 | TRBJ2-7 | TRBD1 | TRBV7-9